This T cell receptor beta chain is from a study of blood T cells in healthy people across ages. Study-level points and caveats: Age showed a roughly linear inverse relationship with TCR beta diversity per million T cells. Percentage of naive T cells showed a strong correlation with TCR beta diversity. The study found more naive CD4+ cells and higher diversity in long-lived than aged donors.

The CDR3 has 14 amino acids. The V end was cut by 5 bases, the J end by 1 base, with 8 bases between. CDR1 is KGHDR and CDR2 is SFDVKD in the germline V gene. The use of a sample-barcoded 5' primer and a J-beta primer mix characterized a second PCR of about 7 to 12 cycles. Each cDNA molecule received a tag from a template-switch adaptor that had 12 random nucleotides. MiXCR, applied by TCRdb to the 5' RACE reads, yields one record per CDR3 protein. The sample consists of 1.8 million or so distinct CDR3 sequences, about two fifths of them appearing once. With regard to this clonotype: Its antigen is still unknown.

The source of this sequence is a human donor in good health. The chain joins TRBV24-1 to TRBJ1-5; D call uncertain. Material: blood. The CDR3 here is CATSARSSNQPQHF. For the CDR3, the DNA is TGTGCCACCAGTGCGCGTAGCAGCAATCAGCCCCAGCATTTT.